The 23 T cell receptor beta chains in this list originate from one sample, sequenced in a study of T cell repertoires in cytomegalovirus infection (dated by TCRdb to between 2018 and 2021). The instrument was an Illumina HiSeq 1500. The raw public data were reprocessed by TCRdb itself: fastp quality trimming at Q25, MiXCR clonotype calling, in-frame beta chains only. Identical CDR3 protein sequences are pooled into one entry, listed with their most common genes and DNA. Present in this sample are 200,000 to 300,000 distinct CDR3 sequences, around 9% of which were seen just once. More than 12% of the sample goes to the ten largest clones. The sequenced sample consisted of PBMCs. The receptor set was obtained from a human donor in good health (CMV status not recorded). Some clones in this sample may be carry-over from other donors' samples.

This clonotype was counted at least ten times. CDR3 protein: CASSQDPTSGQETQYF. The CDR3 region has the DNA TGTGCCAGCAGCCAAGACCCCACTAGCGGTCAAGAGACCCAGTACTTC. The chain is built from TRBV4-2 and TRBJ2-5, with TRBD2 identical over 8 bases. Germline V gives CDR1 LGHNA, CDR2 YNFKEQ. The CDR3 has 16 residues. V lost 0 bases to trimming and J lost 2 bases; unmatched junction nucleotides: 5.

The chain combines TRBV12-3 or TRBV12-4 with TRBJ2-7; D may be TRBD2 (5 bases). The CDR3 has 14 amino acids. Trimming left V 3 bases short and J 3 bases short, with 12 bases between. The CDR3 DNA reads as TGTGCCAGCAGTTTGGGGAGTATTGGCTACGAGCAGTACTTC. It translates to CASSLGSIGYEQYF.

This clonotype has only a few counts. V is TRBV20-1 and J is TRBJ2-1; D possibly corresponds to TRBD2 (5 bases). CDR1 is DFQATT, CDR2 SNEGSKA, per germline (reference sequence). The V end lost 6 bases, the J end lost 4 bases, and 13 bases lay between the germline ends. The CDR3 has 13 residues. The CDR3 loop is CSALGLIYNEQFF. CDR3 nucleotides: TGCAGTGCACTAGGACTCATTTACAATGAGCAGTTCTTC.

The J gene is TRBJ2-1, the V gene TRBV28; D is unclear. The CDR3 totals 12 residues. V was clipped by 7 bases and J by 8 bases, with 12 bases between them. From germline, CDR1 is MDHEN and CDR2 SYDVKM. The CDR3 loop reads CASTPSLHEQFF. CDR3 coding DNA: TGTGCCAGCACTCCCAGCCTCCATGAGCAGTTCTTC.

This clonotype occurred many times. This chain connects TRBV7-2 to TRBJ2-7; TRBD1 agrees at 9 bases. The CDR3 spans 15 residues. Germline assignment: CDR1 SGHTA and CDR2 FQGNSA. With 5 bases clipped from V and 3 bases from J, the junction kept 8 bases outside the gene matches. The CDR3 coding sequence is TGTGCCAGCAGCCCGTTCGGGACAGGGAACTACGAGCAGTACTTC. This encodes CASSPFGTGNYEQYF.

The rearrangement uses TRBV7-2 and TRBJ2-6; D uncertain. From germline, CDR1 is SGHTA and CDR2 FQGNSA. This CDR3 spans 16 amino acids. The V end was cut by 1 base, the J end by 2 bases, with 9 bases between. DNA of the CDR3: TGTGCCAGCAGCTTAGTTAGGCCGGCTGGGGCCAACGTCCTGACTTTC. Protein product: CASSLVRPAGANVLTF.

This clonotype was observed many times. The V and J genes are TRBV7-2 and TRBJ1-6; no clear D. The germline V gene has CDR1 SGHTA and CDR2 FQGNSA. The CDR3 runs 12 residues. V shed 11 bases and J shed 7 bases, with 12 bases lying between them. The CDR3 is CASGGSNSPLHF. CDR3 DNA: TGTGCCTCCGGCGGTAGCAATTCACCCCTCCACTTT. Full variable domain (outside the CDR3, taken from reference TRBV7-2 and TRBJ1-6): GAGVSQSPSNKVTEKGKDVELRCDPISGHTALYWYRQSLGQGLEFLIYFQGNSAPDKSGLPSDRFSAERTGGSVSTLTIQRTQQEDSAVYLCASGGSNSPLHFGNGTRLTVT.

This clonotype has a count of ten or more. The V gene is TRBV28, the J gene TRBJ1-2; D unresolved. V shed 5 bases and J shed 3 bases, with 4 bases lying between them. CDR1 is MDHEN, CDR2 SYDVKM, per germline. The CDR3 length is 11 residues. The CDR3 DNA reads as TGTGCCAGCAGTGGTCACTATGGCTACACCTTC. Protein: CASSGHYGYTF.

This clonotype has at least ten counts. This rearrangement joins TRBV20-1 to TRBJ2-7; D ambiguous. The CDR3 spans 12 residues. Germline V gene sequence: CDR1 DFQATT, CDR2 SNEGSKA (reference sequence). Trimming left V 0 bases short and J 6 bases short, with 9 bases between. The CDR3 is CSARDPRSEQYF. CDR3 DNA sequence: TGCAGTGCTAGAGACCCGAGATCCGAGCAGTACTTC.

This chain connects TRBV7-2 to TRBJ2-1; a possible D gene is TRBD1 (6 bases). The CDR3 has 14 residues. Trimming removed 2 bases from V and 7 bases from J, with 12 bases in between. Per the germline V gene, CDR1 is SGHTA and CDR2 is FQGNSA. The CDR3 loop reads CASSLFAGANEQFF. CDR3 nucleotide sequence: TGTGCCAGCAGCTTATTTGCAGGGGCAAATGAGCAGTTCTTC. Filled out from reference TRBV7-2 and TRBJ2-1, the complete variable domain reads GAGVSQSPSNKVTEKGKDVELRCDPISGHTALYWYRQSLGQGLEFLIYFQGNSAPDKSGLPSDRFSAERTGGSVSTLTIQRTQQEDSAVYLCASSLFAGANEQFFGPGTRLTVL.

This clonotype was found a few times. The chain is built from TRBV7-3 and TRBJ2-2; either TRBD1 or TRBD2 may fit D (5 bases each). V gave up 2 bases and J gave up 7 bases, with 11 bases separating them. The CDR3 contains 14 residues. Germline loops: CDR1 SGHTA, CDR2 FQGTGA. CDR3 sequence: CASSLPGARGELFF. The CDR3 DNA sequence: TGTGCCAGCAGCTTACCCGGGGCTCGCGGGGAGCTGTTTTTT.

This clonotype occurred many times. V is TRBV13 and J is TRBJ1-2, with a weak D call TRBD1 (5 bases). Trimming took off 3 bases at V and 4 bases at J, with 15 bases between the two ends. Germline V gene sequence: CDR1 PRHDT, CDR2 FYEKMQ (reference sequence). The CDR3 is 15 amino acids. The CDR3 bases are TGTGCCAGCAGCTTGGGATTGGGGGGACTCTATGGCTACACCTTC. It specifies CASSLGLGGLYGYTF.

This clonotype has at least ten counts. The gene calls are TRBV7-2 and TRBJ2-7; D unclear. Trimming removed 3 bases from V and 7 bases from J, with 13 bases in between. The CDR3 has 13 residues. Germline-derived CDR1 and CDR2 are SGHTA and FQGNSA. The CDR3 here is CASSFLPRWEQYF. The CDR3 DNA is TGTGCCAGCAGCTTTCTCCCCCGGTGGGAGCAGTACTTC.

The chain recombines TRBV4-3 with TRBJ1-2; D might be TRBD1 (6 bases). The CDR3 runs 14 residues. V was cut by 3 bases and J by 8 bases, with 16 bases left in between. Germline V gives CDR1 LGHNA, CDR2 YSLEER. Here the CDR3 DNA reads TGCGCCAGCAGCCATTACGACAGGAAGGCGGGCTACACCTTC. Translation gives CASSHYDRKAGYTF.

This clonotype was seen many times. In nucleotides, the CDR3 is TGTGCCAGCAGTTTTGGGGACGTGGAGTCTCGGGAGACCCAGTACTTC. Protein: CASSFGDVESRETQYF. The V and J genes are TRBV28 and TRBJ2-5; D is tentatively TRBD1 or TRBD2 (5 bases each). Germline assignment: CDR1 MDHEN and CDR2 SYDVKM. The CDR3 totals 16 residues. Deletions cut 3 bases from V and 5 bases from J, with 19 bases between.

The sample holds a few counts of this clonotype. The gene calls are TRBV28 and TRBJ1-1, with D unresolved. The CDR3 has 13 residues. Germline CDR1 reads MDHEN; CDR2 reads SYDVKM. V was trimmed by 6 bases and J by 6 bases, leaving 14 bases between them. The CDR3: CASSPRRDAEAFF. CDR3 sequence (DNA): TGTGCCAGCAGCCCCCGGAGAGACGCTGAAGCTTTCTTT.

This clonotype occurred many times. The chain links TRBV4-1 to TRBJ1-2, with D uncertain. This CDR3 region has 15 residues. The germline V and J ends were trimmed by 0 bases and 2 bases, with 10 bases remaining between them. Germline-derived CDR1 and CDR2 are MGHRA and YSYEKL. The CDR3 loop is CASSQEQPRNYGYTF. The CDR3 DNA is TGCGCCAGCAGCCAAGAACAACCGAGGAACTATGGCTACACCTTC.

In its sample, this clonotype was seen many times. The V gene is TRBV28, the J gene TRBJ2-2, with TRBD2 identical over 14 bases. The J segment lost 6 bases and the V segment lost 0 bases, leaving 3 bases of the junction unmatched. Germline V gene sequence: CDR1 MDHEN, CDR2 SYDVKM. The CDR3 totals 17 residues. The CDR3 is CASSLWRLAGGPGELFF. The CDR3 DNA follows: TGTGCCAGCAGTTTATGGAGACTAGCGGGGGGGCCCGGGGAGCTGTTTTTT.

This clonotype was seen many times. CDR3 DNA sequence: TGTGCCAGCAGCTTAGCGATTGCTAGCACAGATACGCAGTATTTT. Translating it yields CASSLAIASTDTQYF. The rearrangement uses TRBV7-9 and TRBJ2-3; no clear D. The germline V gene has CDR1 SEHNR and CDR2 FQNEAQ (reference sequence). Deletions cut 0 bases from V and 0 bases from J, with 7 bases between. The CDR3 is 15 residues long.

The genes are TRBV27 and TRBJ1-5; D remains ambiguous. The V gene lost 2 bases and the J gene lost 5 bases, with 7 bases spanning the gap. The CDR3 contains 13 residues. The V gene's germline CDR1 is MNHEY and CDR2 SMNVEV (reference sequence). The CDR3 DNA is TGTGCCAGCAGTTTAGGCCCGGATCAGCCCCAGCATTTT. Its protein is CASSLGPDQPQHF.

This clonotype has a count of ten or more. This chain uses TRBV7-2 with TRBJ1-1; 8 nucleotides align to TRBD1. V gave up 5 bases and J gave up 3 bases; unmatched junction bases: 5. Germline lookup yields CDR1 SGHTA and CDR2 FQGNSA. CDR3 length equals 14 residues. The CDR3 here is CASSAQGAHTEAFF. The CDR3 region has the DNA TGTGCCAGCAGCGCCCAGGGGGCTCACACTGAAGCTTTCTTT.

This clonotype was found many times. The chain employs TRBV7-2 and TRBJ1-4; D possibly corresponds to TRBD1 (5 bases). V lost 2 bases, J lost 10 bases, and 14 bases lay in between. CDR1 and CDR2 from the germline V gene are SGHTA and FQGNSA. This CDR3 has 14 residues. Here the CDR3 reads CASSLWGTSGKLFF. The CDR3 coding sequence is TGTGCCAGCAGCTTATGGGGGACCTCTGGAAAACTGTTTTTT.

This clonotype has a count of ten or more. Written as DNA, the CDR3 is TGTGCCAGCAGCTCTCATCTCGAAGCTTTCTTT. As protein: CASSSHLEAFF. The V and J genes are TRBV7-2 and TRBJ1-1; D uncertain. The germline gives CDR1 SGHTA, CDR2 FQGNSA. V lost 4 bases and J lost 8, with 8 bases in between. The CDR3 length is 11 residues.